Included here is one T cell receptor beta chain sequence, with context. The data were taken from a study of shared clonotypes between healthy human individuals. Profiling relied on immunoSEQ multiplex PCR, and the TCRdb table lists in-frame clones only, not all of them. The data hold over a million clones, with about 96% observed a single time. Germline V gene sequence: CDR1 KGHSH, CDR2 LQKENI. This CDR3 is built from 16 residues. The V end lost 3 bases, the J end lost 2 bases, and 16 bases lay between the germline ends. The source material was naive CD4+ T cells sorted from blood. The subset was: CD45RA+ positively selected. The clonotype was recovered from a man aged 25 to 45 in good health. J is TRBJ2-5 and V is TRBV18, with D hard to call. The CDR3 coding sequence is TGTGCCAGCTCACCGGTAGTCGGATTAAGGCAAGAGACCCAGTACTTC. It is translated as CASSPVVGLRQETQYF. The full variable domain, its missing parts supplied by reference TRBV18 and TRBJ2-5, is NAGVMQNPRHLVRRRGQEARLRCSPMKGHSHVYWYRQLPEEGLKFMVYLQKENIIDESGMPKERFSAEFPKEGPSILRIQQVVRGDSAAYFCASSPVVGLRQETQYFGPGTRLLVL.